This is a list of T cell receptor beta chains from one sample in a study of OX40 agonist ivuxolimab in advanced cancers. Assay: immunoSEQ multiplex PCR; the TCRdb copy retains only in-frame clones and omits some. The sample holds about 49,000 clones; roughly 80% are singletons and the top ten take about 1.5%. The sequencing used CD4+ or CD8+ T cells sorted from blood, collected in a trial of the OX40 agonist ivuxolimab. The source is an adult with an advanced solid tumor such as melanoma, head and neck, liver or kidney cancer. Each CDR3 is given with its conserved first and last residue. D genes are given only for firm matches. The size entry is marked missing in some rows and otherwise reads once, few, many or a size class.

size	D	V	J	CDR3	DNA
-	TRBD1	TRBV6-5	TRBJ1-3	CASSSHRTGTGNTIYF	TGTGCCAGCAGTTCCCACCGGACAGGGACTGGAAACACCATATATTTT
-	TRBD1	TRBV28	TRBJ2-7	CASSRGQGLSYEQYF	TGTGCCAGCAGTCGTGGACAGGGGCTCTCCTACGAGCAGTACTTC
-	-	TRBV9	TRBJ2-2	CASSVLTGEATGELFF	TGTGCCAGCAGCGTATTAACAGGGGAGGCGACCGGGGAGCTGTTTTTT
-	TRBD1	TRBV28	TRBJ2-1	CASSLTGKFYNEQFF	TGTGCCAGCAGTTTGACAGGGAAATTTTACAATGAGCAGTTCTTC
-	TRBD1	TRBV6-6	TRBJ2-1	CASSSPRDSVGGEQFF	TGTGCCAGCAGTTCACCGAGGGACAGCGTAGGGGGTGAGCAGTTCTTC
-	TRBD1	TRBV28	TRBJ2-5	CASSFRDRAETQYF	TGTGCCAGCAGCTTCCGGGACAGGGCAGAGACCCAGTACTTC
-	TRBD1	TRBV5-1	TRBJ2-1	CASSLVQGARNEQFF	TGCGCCAGCAGCTTGGTACAGGGGGCTCGGAATGAGCAGTTCTTC
-	TRBD1	TRBV18	TRBJ2-2	CASSPGQGSGTGELFF	TGTGCCAGCTCACCGGGACAGGGGAGTGGCACCGGGGAGCTGTTTTTT
few	TRBD1	TRBV19	TRBJ1-1	CATGTGWDTEAFF	TGTGCCACTGGGACAGGGTGGGACACTGAAGCTTTCTTT
-	TRBD1	TRBV6-1	TRBJ1-1	CASDRDGRAFF	TGTGCCAGTGACAGGGATGGTCGCGCTTTCTTT
-	-	TRBV11-2	TRBJ2-5	CASSFIDTGTETQYF	TGTGCCAGCAGCTTCATAGACACGGGGACGGAGACCCAGTACTTC
-	-	TRBV19	TRBJ1-1	CASSMTPGMNTEAFF	TGTGCCAGTAGTATGACCCCGGGCATGAACACTGAAGCTTTCTTT
-	-	TRBV14	TRBJ2-3	CASSPVQRTDTQYF	TGTGCCAGCAGCCCCGTGCAACGCACAGATACGCAGTATTTT
once	TRBD2	TRBV7-8	TRBJ2-1	CASNNIMRRAGAGYNEQFF	TGTGCCAGCAACAATATCATGAGGCGAGCGGGAGCAGGCTACAATGAGCAGTTCTTC
once	TRBD2	TRBV19	TRBJ2-1	CASSTLTGTREFF	TGTGCCAGTAGTACCTTGACCGGGACTAGAGAGTTCTTC
-	-	TRBV5-5	TRBJ1-1	CASRAGGYGTEAFF	TGTGCCAGCAGGGCGGGGGGGTATGGCACTGAAGCTTTCTTT
-	-	TRBV11-3	TRBJ2-7	CASSFSRSYEQYF	TGTGCCAGCAGCTTTTCTCGTTCCTACGAGCAGTACTTC
few	TRBD2	TRBV7-2	TRBJ2-5	CASSFGGRSAQYF	TGTGCCAGCAGCTTCGGCGGGAGATCCGCCCAGTACTTC
-	-	TRBV6-1	TRBJ1-2	CASSVGPLGGYTF	TGTGCCAGCAGTGTGGGCCCGTTGGGTGGCTACACCTTC
-	-	TRBV5-1	TRBJ1-1	CASSWDGLKAFF	TGCGCCAGCAGCTGGGACGGCCTCAAAGCTTTCTTT
-	-	TRBV7-9	TRBJ2-7	CASSLGLSTYEQYF	TGTGCCAGCAGCTTGGGACTCTCGACCTACGAGCAGTACTTC
-	TRBD1	TRBV7-9	TRBJ1-2	CASSWGTGGLDYGYTF	TGTGCCAGCAGCTGGGGGACAGGGGGTCTCGACTATGGCTACACCTTC
-	TRBD1	TRBV27	TRBJ1-1	CASRPQGRNTEAFF	TGTGCCAGCAGACCACAGGGGAGAAACACTGAAGCTTTCTTT
-	-	TRBV5-8	TRBJ2-7	CASSLAGRSLYEQYF	TGTGCCAGCAGCTTGGCAGGGCGGTCCCTATACGAGCAGTACTTC
-	TRBD2	TRBV28	TRBJ2-1	CASSSRTSGSFDEQFF	TGTGCCAGCAGTTCCCGGACTAGCGGGAGTTTCGATGAGCAGTTCTTC
-	-	TRBV4-3	TRBJ2-1	CASSQERGGYGKNEQFF	TGCGCCAGCAGCCAAGAAAGGGGCGGGTACGGTAAGAATGAGCAGTTCTTC
-	TRBD1	TRBV4-2	TRBJ1-2	CASSQEGQGVLYGYTF	TGTGCCAGCAGCCAAGAAGGACAGGGGGTCCTCTATGGCTACACCTTC
-	-	TRBV29-1	TRBJ2-1	CSVEGGTAFLYNEQFF	TGCAGCGTTGAGGGGGGGACAGCCTTTCTCTACAATGAGCAGTTCTTC
-	TRBD2	TRBV6-5	TRBJ2-5	CASSLGLAGYQETQYF	TGTGCCAGCAGTTTGGGACTAGCGGGATACCAAGAGACCCAGTACTTC
once	TRBD2	TRBV19	TRBJ2-7	CASSGLAAQRGEQYF	TGTGCCAGTAGTGGACTAGCGGCTCAGAGAGGCGAGCAGTACTTC
-	TRBD1	TRBV29-1	TRBJ2-1	CSAGDSTPSSEQFF	TGCAGCGCTGGGGACAGCACACCGAGCAGTGAGCAGTTCTTC
-	-	TRBV5-6	TRBJ1-4	CASRGRINEKLFF	TGTGCCAGCAGGGGACGGATTAATGAAAAACTGTTTTTT
-	-	TRBV5-4	TRBJ1-2	CASSWEPDRRDGYTF	TGTGCCAGCAGTTGGGAACCCGACAGACGGGATGGCTACACCTTC
-	TRBD1	TRBV19	TRBJ1-4	CASSISARGQKLFF	TGTGCCAGTAGTATCTCGGCCAGGGGGCAAAAACTGTTTTTT
few	TRBD1	TRBV19	TRBJ1-2	CASSLSTGTAIPYGYTF	TGTGCCAGTAGTCTGTCAACCGGGACAGCGATACCATATGGCTACACCTTC
-	-	TRBV14	TRBJ1-4	CASSQDSKGGEKLFF	TGTGCCAGCAGCCAAGATTCGAAGGGTGGCGAAAAACTGTTTTTT
-	TRBD2	TRBV4-3	TRBJ2-1	CASSQDYSREVSYNEQFF	TGCGCCAGCAGCCAAGATTACTCGCGGGAGGTTTCCTACAATGAGCAGTTCTTC
-	TRBD1	TRBV11-2	TRBJ1-4	CASSSYRDRAEKLFF	TGTGCCAGCAGCTCCTACCGGGACAGGGCTGAAAAACTGTTTTTT
-	TRBD2	TRBV6-5	TRBJ2-5	CASSGGGGGQETQYF	TGTGCCAGCAGCGGCGGGGGGGGTGGCCAAGAGACCCAGTACTTC
-	-	TRBV20-1	TRBJ1-2	CSASEEGYTF	TGCAGTGCTAGTGAGGAAGGCTACACCTTC
-	-	TRBV6-5	TRBJ1-1	CASSYDQARSEAFF	TGTGCCAGCAGTTACGATCAGGCCCGAAGCGAAGCTTTCTTT
-	TRBD2	TRBV9	TRBJ2-5	CASSDPGLATQYF	TGTGCCAGCAGCGATCCGGGACTAGCGACCCAGTACTTC
-	-	TRBV19	TRBJ2-1	CASSIGWRGRATNNEQFF	TGTGCCAGTAGTATAGGGTGGAGGGGGCGCGCCACCAACAATGAGCAGTTCTTC
-	TRBD1	TRBV4-2	TRBJ1-2	CASSLEGTDIYYGYTF	TGTGCCAGCAGCCTCGAAGGGACAGATATCTACTATGGCTACACCTTC
-	-	TRBV7-2	TRBJ2-2	CASSLGGSTGELFF	TGTGCCAGCAGCTTAGGAGGGAGTACCGGGGAGCTGTTTTTT
once	TRBD2	TRBV5-6	TRBJ2-1	CASSLDRLAAYNEQFF	TGTGCCAGCAGCTTGGACAGACTAGCCGCCTACAATGAGCAGTTCTTC
-	TRBD1	TRBV5-1	TRBJ1-1	CASSRSPGTANTEAFF	TGCGCCAGCAGCAGGTCCCCAGGGACAGCCAACACTGAAGCTTTCTTT
-	TRBD2	TRBV9	TRBJ2-7	CASSVSLAGVGEQYF	TGTGCCAGCAGCGTATCGTTAGCGGGAGTAGGAGAGCAGTACTTC
once	-	TRBV25-1	TRBJ2-1	CASSPNLNEQFF	TGTGCCAGCAGCCCCAATCTCAATGAGCAGTTCTTC
-	TRBD2	TRBV25-1	TRBJ2-3	CASSESLAGGADTQYF	TGTGCCAGCAGTGAATCTCTAGCGGGAGGGGCAGATACGCAGTATTTT
-	-	TRBV11-2	TRBJ1-1	CASSDPPRYTEAFF	TGTGCCAGCAGCGACCCCCCGCGGTACACTGAAGCTTTCTTT
-	-	TRBV7-2	TRBJ2-5	CASSLAGRQETQYF	TGTGCCAGCAGCTTGGCCGGCCGACAAGAGACCCAGTACTTC
few	TRBD2	TRBV7-2	TRBJ2-5	CASSSPIPSAGVWQETQYF	TGTGCCAGCAGCTCCCCTATCCCATCCGCGGGAGTTTGGCAAGAGACCCAGTACTTC
-	-	TRBV7-3	TRBJ2-1	CASSLSSDNEQFF	TGTGCCAGCAGCTTATCTTCGGACAATGAGCAGTTCTTC
-	-	TRBV6-5	TRBJ2-7	CASSYSDTYEQYF	TGTGCCAGCAGTTACTCTGACACCTACGAGCAGTACTTC
-	-	TRBV20-1	TRBJ1-2	CSALVAGGYTF	TGCAGTGCTCTAGTGGCCGGGGGCTACACCTTC